These T cell receptor beta chains were read from a single sample in a study of T cells after yellow fever vaccination. One entry per CDR3 protein, called by TCRdb with MiXCR from the 5' RACE reads. The table lists 450,000 to 550,000 distinct CDR3 sequences, 20% to 25% of them singletons, with about 17% in the top ten. Specimen: PBMCs, collected about 21 days after the first yellow fever vaccination. Receptors were obtained from a man younger than 35 who received the YFV17D yellow fever vaccine. Both conserved end residues are part of each CDR3. D genes are given only for firm matches. A clone size is listed for some rows: how often the clone was seen (once, few, many), or a class if it is expanded.

j_call clone_size d_call v_call cdr3_aa cdr3_nt
TRBJ2-7 few NA TRBV2 CASRDGPSYEQYF TGTGCCAGCAGGGATGGGCCTTCCTACGAGCAGTACTTC
TRBJ1-1 NA TRBD1 TRBV29-1 CSVGGSAGTGAFF TGCAGCGTGGGTGGGAGCGCCGGGACAGGAGCTTTCTTT
TRBJ2-2 few TRBD2 TRBV7-2 CASSSALLAGGLSGELFF TGTGCCAGCAGCTCAGCCTTACTAGCGGGGGGGCTCAGCGGGGAGCTGTTTTTT
TRBJ2-2 NA NA TRBV2 CASDNTGELFF TGTGCCAGTGACAACACCGGGGAGCTGTTTTTT
TRBJ2-4 few NA TRBV20-1 CSASALLAKNIQYF TGCAGTGCTAGCGCACTACTAGCCAAAAACATTCAGTACTTC
TRBJ1-4 few NA TRBV7-7 CASSATGSPNEKLFF TGTGCTAGCAGCGCCACCGGGAGTCCTAATGAAAAACTGTTTTTT
TRBJ1-4 NA NA TRBV4-3 CASSQEVGTTNEKLFF TGCGCCAGCAGCCAAGAAGTAGGCACAACTAATGAAAAACTGTTTTTT
TRBJ2-7 NA NA TRBV20-1 CSARESRVMLDEQYF TGCAGTGCTAGAGAATCCAGGGTTATGCTAGACGAGCAGTACTTC
TRBJ1-1 few NA TRBV4-2 CASRSRTKNTEAFF TGTGCCAGCAGATCCCGGACAAAGAACACTGAAGCTTTCTTT
TRBJ2-2 few NA TRBV21-1 CASSNGRNSNTGELFF TGTGCCAGCAGCAATGGGAGGAATTCGAACACCGGGGAGCTGTTTTTT
TRBJ2-7 NA TRBD2 TRBV2 CASRKGLAYEQYF TGTGCCAGCAGAAAGGGACTAGCGTACGAGCAGTACTTC
TRBJ2-5 NA TRBD1 TRBV27 CASSLFGTGGPQETQYF TGTGCCAGCAGTTTATTCGGGACAGGGGGCCCCCAAGAGACCCAGTACTTC
TRBJ2-1 NA NA TRBV7-8 CASSLANYNEQFF TGTGCCAGCAGCTTAGCGAATTACAATGAGCAGTTCTTC
TRBJ2-7 NA TRBD1 TRBV20-1 CSASYRGSSYEQYF TGCAGTGCAAGTTACAGGGGGAGCTCCTACGAGCAGTACTTC
TRBJ2-7 NA NA TRBV20-1 CSARSTGTFYEQYF TGCAGTGCTAGGTCCACCGGGACATTTTACGAGCAGTACTTC
TRBJ2-5 NA TRBD2 TRBV18 CASSIRAGRQETQYF TGTGCCAGCTCAATCCGAGCGGGACGACAAGAGACCCAGTACTTC
TRBJ1-1 few NA TRBV5-1 CASSLGFGDTEAFF TGCGCCAGCAGCTTGGGGTTCGGGGACACTGAAGCTTTCTTT
TRBJ2-7 once TRBD1 TRBV6-1 CASRPGQGNEQYF TGTGCCAGCAGGCCCGGACAGGGGAACGAGCAGTACTTC
TRBJ2-1 NA NA TRBV7-2 CASSLFGGASYNEQFF TGTGCCAGCAGCTTATTCGGGGGCGCCTCCTACAATGAGCAGTTCTTC
TRBJ1-6 few NA TRBV7-9 CASSLYVSSYNSPLHF TGTGCCAGCAGCTTATATGTGAGCTCCTATAATTCACCCCTCCACTTT
TRBJ2-5 few TRBD1 TRBV20-1 CSAPGQLETQYF TGCAGTGCTCCGGGACAGCTAGAGACCCAGTACTTC
TRBJ1-2 few NA TRBV7-9 CASSETPPVGYGYTF TGTGCCAGCAGCGAGACACCTCCTGTCGGCTATGGCTACACCTTC
TRBJ1-1 few TRBD1 TRBV4-3 CASSQEPGGNTEAFF TGCGCCAGCAGCCAAGAACCAGGGGGGAACACTGAAGCTTTCTTT
TRBJ1-1 NA NA TRBV7-2 CASSLTARNTEAFF TGTGCCAGCAGCTTAACGGCAAGGAACACTGAAGCTTTCTTT
TRBJ2-7 NA NA TRBV5-1 CASSLRRADYEQYF TGCGCCAGCAGCTTAAGACGGGCAGACTACGAGCAGTACTTC
TRBJ1-1 NA NA TRBV7-2 CASSPPARDTEAFF TGTGCCAGCAGCCCTCCGGCGCGGGACACTGAAGCTTTCTTT